A single sample is the source of the 16 T cell receptor beta chains below, sequenced in a study of T cells expressing NK-cell markers. Reanalyzing the 5' RACE reads, TCRdb keeps one entry per CDR3 protein, without DNA. This table lists 350,000 to 400,000 distinct CDR3 sequences. What was sequenced was blood T cells: a sorted CD56 or NKG2C T cell subset, CD4+ or CD8+ T cells, or bulk PBMC T cells (not recorded which). These receptors originate from a woman aged 45 to 65 in good health.

The genes are TRBV5-1 and TRBJ1-1. This CDR3 region has 15 residues. Germline values: CDR1 SGHRS, CDR2 YFSETQ. CDR3 loop: CASSLGTHLNTEAFF.

This chain uses TRBV7-9 with TRBJ2-1. This CDR3 is built from 11 residues. Germline loops: CDR1 SEHNR, CDR2 FQNEAQ (reference sequence). The CDR3 spells CASGVYNEQFF.

The rearrangement joins TRBV20-1 to TRBJ1-5. CDR1 and CDR2 (germline): DFQATT, SNEGSKA (reference sequence). CDR3 length: 15 residues. The CDR3 here is CSAHRGSATGQPQHF.

J is TRBJ2-5 and V is TRBV5-1; no DNA is available, so the TRBD1 call from TCRdb remains unchecked. The CDR3 spans 14 residues. Germline V gene sequence: CDR1 SGHRS, CDR2 YFSETQ. This chain's CDR3 is CASSRDTKQETQYF.

This chain uses TRBV28 with TRBJ2-1; with no DNA, the TCRdb D assignment of TRBD2 cannot be verified. There are 14 residues in the CDR3. Per germline, CDR1 MDHEN and CDR2 SYDVKM. The CDR3 loop is CASSLPTPVNEQFF.

This chain connects TRBV6-6 to TRBJ1-2; with no DNA, the TCRdb D assignment of TRBD1 cannot be verified. This CDR3 spans 16 amino acids. Germline assignment: CDR1 MNHNY and CDR2 SVGAGI (reference sequence). The CDR3 here is CASSSNPQTGIDGYTF.

CDR3 in amino acids: CASSLSRGYTGELFF. This sequence joins TRBV7-3 and TRBJ2-2; the TRBD1 assignment by TCRdb is unverifiable without DNA. Germline CDR1 SGHTA, CDR2 FQGTGA. This CDR3 region has 15 residues.

The CDR3 spells CASSSPPPYEQYF. This chain uses TRBV12-3 or TRBV12-4 with TRBJ2-7; TCRdb indicates TRBD1, and absent DNA this call remains unverified. The length of the CDR3 is 13 residues.

This chain joins TRBV24-1 and TRBJ2-5; no DNA is available, so the TRBD1 call from TCRdb remains unchecked. Germline V gene lookup returns CDR1 KGHDR and CDR2 SFDVKD. The CDR3 totals 11 residues. The CDR3 sequence is CASGAGETQYF.

J is TRBJ2-1 and V is TRBV24-1; no DNA is available, so the TRBD1 call from TCRdb remains unchecked. Per the germline V gene, CDR1 is KGHDR and CDR2 is SFDVKD. The CDR3 is 13 amino acids. The CDR3 reads CATSDAPGGEQFF.

The chain uses TRBV11-3 and TRBJ2-3; without DNA, the TCRdb call of TRBD2 cannot be checked. This CDR3 region has 16 residues. In germline, CDR1 is SGHNT, CDR2 YENEEA. The chain's CDR3 is CASSPGLGGMSDTQYF.

The chain couples TRBV6-6 to TRBJ2-7; TCRdb's D gene call, TRBD1, goes unchecked for lack of DNA. The CDR3 totals 15 residues. Germline V gene sequence: CDR1 MNHNY, CDR2 SVGAGI (reference sequence). CDR3 sequence reads: CASSSNSGTLYEQYF.

This sequence joins TRBV20-1 and TRBJ1-3; lacking DNA, the TRBD1 call made by TCRdb goes unchecked. CDR1 is DFQATT, CDR2 SNEGSKA, per germline (reference sequence). The CDR3 runs to 15 residues. The CDR3 sequence is CSAASPTGAGNTIYF.

This rearrangement joins TRBV14 to TRBJ2-6; as DNA is missing, the TRBD1 call by TCRdb cannot be tested. The CDR3 has 18 amino acids. The germline V gene encodes CDR1 SGHDN and CDR2 FVKESK. CDR3 sequence reads: CASSTRQGAPTGANVLTF.

The rearrangement uses TRBV7-2 and TRBJ2-2; TCRdb proposes TRBD2, but this gene call is untestable without DNA. The germline V gene has CDR1 SGHTA and CDR2 FQGNSA. The CDR3 covers 16 residues. CDR3: CASSLVPAGGAGELFF.

J is TRBJ2-7 and V is TRBV10-3; the TCRdb D gene call, TRBD1, has no DNA to confirm it. The CDR3 consists of 14 residues. Germline CDR1 and CDR2: ENHRY and SYGVKD. CDR3 loop: CAIRDNPLSYEQYF.